The present T cell receptor (beta chain) was sequenced within a study of identical twins. TCRdb used MiXCR to reprocess the 5' RACE reads, holding one entry per CDR3 protein. The sample carries around 490,000 distinct CDR3 sequences, 13% to 15% recorded once. The same sample was also used in a study of yellow fever vaccine responses in identical twins.

The receptor comes from a woman between 18 and 29 years old in good health. Sequencing was carried out using CD4+ T cells sorted from blood.

The DNA for the CDR3 is TGTGCAAGTGACGGCAGGGAGAACATCTATGGCTACACCTTC. Amino acid sequence: CASDGRENIYGYTF. This rearrangement joins TRBV2 to TRBJ1-2; TRBD1 might be the D (5 bases). The CDR3 contains 14 residues. Germline V lookup: CDR1 SNHLY, CDR2 FYNNEI.